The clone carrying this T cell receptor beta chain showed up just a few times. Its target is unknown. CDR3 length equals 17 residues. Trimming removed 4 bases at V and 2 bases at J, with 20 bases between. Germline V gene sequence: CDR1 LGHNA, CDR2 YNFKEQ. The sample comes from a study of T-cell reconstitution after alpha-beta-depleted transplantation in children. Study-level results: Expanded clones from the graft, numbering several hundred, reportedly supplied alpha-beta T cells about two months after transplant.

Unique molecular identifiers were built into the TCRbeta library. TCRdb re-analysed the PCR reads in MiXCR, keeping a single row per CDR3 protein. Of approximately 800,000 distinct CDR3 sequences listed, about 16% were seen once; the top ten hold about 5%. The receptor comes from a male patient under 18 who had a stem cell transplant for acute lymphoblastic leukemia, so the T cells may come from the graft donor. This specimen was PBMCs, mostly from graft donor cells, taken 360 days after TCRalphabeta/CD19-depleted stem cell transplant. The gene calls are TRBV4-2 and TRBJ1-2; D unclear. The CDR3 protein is CASSPAVGAPGNYGYTF. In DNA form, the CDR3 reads TGTGCCAGCAGCCCTGCCGTCGGAGCTCCTGGGAACTATGGCTACACCTTC.